This T cell receptor beta chain was sequenced during a study of blood T cell repertoires in COVID-19. The data were produced by immunoSEQ multiplex PCR, yet TCRdb's version contains in-frame clones alone and is incomplete. Of approximately 61,000 clones listed, 70% to 90% were seen once; the top ten hold about 14%. CDR3 length equals 15 residues. CDR1 is MDHEN, CDR2 SYDVKM, per germline. Trimming removed 6 bases at V and 1 base at J, with 16 bases between. The V call is TRBV28, the J call TRBJ2-7; D is perhaps TRBD1 (6 bases). Source material: peripheral blood. This clonotype was obtained from a human donor in a cohort sampled during active COVID-19. CDR3 residues: CASREPGVGSYEQYF. DNA for the CDR3: TGTGCCAGCAGGGAACCAGGGGTTGGGTCCTACGAGCAGTACTTC.